The 16 T cell receptor beta chains below were found in one sample sequenced in a study of beta chain features in type 1 diabetes. Their recognized antigens are unknown. TCRB transcripts that were expressed got sequenced, as all of the isolated RNA had been reverse transcribed. Generated by immunoSEQ multiplex PCR, the TCRdb table keeps only in-frame clones and is missing some. The profile shows some 150,000 clones, around 9% of them singletons. Whole-study findings and limits: In all four CD4+ subsets, TCRB CDR3 length was significantly, moderately reduced in type 1 diabetes.

The specimen sequenced was central memory CD4+ T cells from blood. Source of these receptors: a woman in her thirties with type 1 diabetes.

This clone was counted only a few times. The chain combines TRBV30 with TRBJ1-1, with D perhaps matching TRBD1 (5 bases). The germline V gene has CDR1 GTSNPN and CDR2 SVGIG (reference sequence). Deletions cut 5 bases from V and 0 bases from J, with 10 bases between. This CDR3 region has 13 residues. The CDR3 nucleotides are TGTGCCTGGCAGGGCAGGCTGAACACTGAAGCTTTCTTT. Its translation is CAWQGRLNTEAFF.

Only a few counts were recorded for this clone. The chain is built from TRBV7-9 and TRBJ2-5; D might be TRBD2 (5 bases). Trimming pared 5 bases from V and 8 bases from J, leaving 15 bases between. Germline lookup yields CDR1 SEHNR and CDR2 FQNEAQ (reference sequence). The CDR3 extends over 13 amino acids. In DNA form, the CDR3 reads TGTGCCAGCAGCACGGACTCTGTCTTCACCCAGTACTTC. Its translation: CASSTDSVFTQYF. The whole variable domain, filled in from reference TRBV7-9 and TRBJ2-5, reads DTGVSQNPRHKITKRGQNVTFRCDPISEHNRLYWYRQTLGQGPEFLTYFQNEAQLEKSRLLSDRFSAERPKGSFSTLEIQRTEQGDSAMYLCASSTDSVFTQYFGPGTRLLVL.

There are a few counts of this clone. This chain uses TRBV16 with TRBJ2-3; 12 bases fit TRBD2. The CDR3 has 17 amino acids. Germline CDR1 and CDR2: KGHSY and FQNENV. V was pared by 7 bases and J by 4 bases, with 12 bases of the junction left unmatched. The CDR3 reads CASNPTRLAGVSDTQYF. The DNA for the CDR3 is TGTGCCAGCAACCCCACTCGACTAGCGGGAGTATCAGATACGCAGTATTTT.

With regard to this clone: The junction differs from germline at one of its ends, possibly a read error. The CDR3 DNA reads TGTGCCATCAGTGAGTCAAGCGGCGGGGGCGGCGATACGCAGTATTTT. This gives the protein CAISESSGGGGDTQYF. V usage is TRBV6-1 and J usage is TRBJ2-3, with D possibly TRBD2 on 7 matching bases. The CDR3 loop spans 16 amino acids. The germline V gene encodes CDR1 MNHNS and CDR2 SASEGT.

V gene TRBV6-1 combines with J gene TRBJ1-5, with D possibly TRBD1 on 5 matching bases. Germline V gene lookup returns CDR1 MNHNS and CDR2 SASEGT. The CDR3 contains 16 residues. With 2 bases removed from V and 3 bases from J, the gap between germline ends came to 14 bases. CDR3 region: CASSESVTELNQPQHF. The CDR3 region has the DNA TGTGCCAGCAGTGAATCGGTGACAGAGCTCAATCAGCCCCAGCATTTT.

This rearrangement joins TRBV19 to TRBJ2-7; 9 nucleotides align to TRBD1. The CDR3 loop spans 15 amino acids. Looked up from germline, CDR1 is LNHDA and CDR2 is SQIVND (reference sequence). V gave up 5 bases and J gave up 2 bases; unmatched junction bases: 7. This CDR3 is CASSPRTGATYEQYF. In DNA, the CDR3 is TGTGCCAGTAGTCCTCGGACAGGGGCTACCTACGAGCAGTACTTC.

The rearrangement joins TRBV18 to TRBJ2-1; tentative D call: TRBD2 (5 bases). V was shortened by 2 bases and J by 3 bases, with 14 bases between the two germline ends. Germline V gene lookup returns CDR1 KGHSH and CDR2 LQKENI. The CDR3 contains 16 residues. The CDR3 sequence: CASSPRGLGFYNEQFF. The DNA for the CDR3 is TGTGCCAGCTCACCAAGAGGGCTAGGGTTCTACAATGAGCAGTTCTTC. The full variable domain, with the rest looked up from reference TRBV18 and TRBJ2-1, is NAGVMQNPRHLVRRRGQEARLRCSPMKGHSHVYWYRQLPEEGLKFMVYLQKENIIDESGMPKERFSAEFPKEGPSILRIQQVVRGDSAAYFCASSPRGLGFYNEQFFGPGTRLTVL.

This clone was observed a few times. V is TRBV9 and J is TRBJ1-2, with TRBD1 identical over 11 bases. Germline loops: CDR1 SGDLS, CDR2 YYNGEE. This CDR3 has 16 amino acids. V lost 2 bases and J lost 5; bases outside the gene matches: 8. CDR3 region: CASSVDAGTGGYGYTF. CDR3 DNA sequence: TGTGCCAGCAGCGTCGACGCCGGGACAGGGGGATATGGCTACACCTTC.

The J gene is TRBJ2-7, the V gene TRBV11-2, with a possible D match to TRBD2 (5 bases). This CDR3 has 14 amino acids. V lost 3 bases to trimming and J lost 6 bases, with 15 bases between them. The germline V gene encodes CDR1 SGHAT and CDR2 FQNNGV. CDR3 in amino acids: CASSFQDLGAEQYF. The CDR3 nucleotides are TGTGCCAGCAGCTTTCAGGACTTAGGCGCCGAGCAGTACTTC.

This sequence joins TRBV2 and TRBJ1-5; 7 bases align to TRBD1. The CDR3 runs 14 residues. V lost 8 bases, J lost 7 bases, and 11 bases stayed unmatched. Germline V gives CDR1 SNHLY, CDR2 FYNNEI. DNA of the CDR3: TGTGCCAGCGGGGACAGATCGGGACGACAGCCCCAGCATTTT. Protein: CASGDRSGRQPQHF.

This clone has a handful of counts. The CDR3 protein is CASSPGVGGQETQYF. CDR3 in DNA: TGTGCCAGCAGTCCCGGGGTGGGAGGTCAAGAGACCCAGTACTTC. The chain carries TRBV7-3 and TRBJ2-5; the D gene is possibly TRBD2 (6 bases). The germline V gene encodes CDR1 SGHTA and CDR2 FQGTGA. Between the trimmed V and J ends, which lost 6 bases and 2 bases, there was a span of 16 bases. The CDR3 runs 15 residues.

The gene calls are TRBV6-1 and TRBJ1-1; D unresolved. Germline assignment: CDR1 MNHNS and CDR2 SASEGT. The V gene lost 6 bases and the J gene lost 1 base, with 15 bases spanning the gap. CDR3 size: 15 residues. CDR3 sequence: CASSEGGSGNTEAFF. The DNA for the CDR3 is TGTGCCAGCAGCGAGGGAGGGTCAGGGAACACTGAAGCTTTCTTT.

This clone was recorded a few times. The V and J genes are TRBV10-1 and TRBJ2-7; TRBD2 aligns across 7 bases. The germline CDR1 and CDR2 sequences are WNHNN and SYGVQD (reference sequence). This CDR3 region has 14 residues. With 5 bases clipped from V and 1 base from J, the junction kept 5 bases outside the gene matches. This CDR3 is CASSRTRGSYEQYF. CDR3 bases: TGCGCCAGCAGTAGGACTAGAGGATCCTACGAGCAGTACTTC.

The V and J genes are TRBV14 and TRBJ2-3; 7 bases are a match to TRBD2. Trimming cost V 6 bases and J 0 bases; bases outside gene matches: 9. Per germline, CDR1 SGHDN and CDR2 FVKESK. The CDR3 has 16 amino acids. DNA for the CDR3: TGTGCCAGCAGTCGAACTAGCGTTAGGAGCACAGATACGCAGTATTTT. Amino acids: CASSRTSVRSTDTQYF.

CDR3 sequence: CASSLRGAKAFF. The CDR3 DNA follows: TGTGCCAGCAGTTTACGGGGGGCGAAAGCTTTCTTT. The gene calls are TRBV27 and TRBJ1-1; D is perhaps TRBD1 (6 bases). Trimming removed 2 bases from V and 9 bases from J, with 10 bases in between. The CDR3 runs to 12 residues. Germline values: CDR1 MNHEY, CDR2 SMNVEV (reference sequence).

This chain uses TRBV9 with TRBJ2-7, with D hard to call. This CDR3 comprises 16 residues. From germline, CDR1 is SGDLS and CDR2 YYNGEE. V lost 0 bases to trimming and J lost 4 bases, with 17 bases between them. Written as DNA, the CDR3 is TGTGCCAGCAGCGTAGCTGGCACCCAAAACAAATACGAGCAGTACTTC. It specifies CASSVAGTQNKYEQYF.